This paragraph reports one T cell receptor (beta chain). This entry is derived from a study of blood T cell repertoires in COVID-19. Repertoires were generated with immunoSEQ multiplex PCR, while TCRdb's copy carries only in-frame clones and drops some. The data hold under 450,000 clones, with roughly nine tenths observed a single time. The CDR3 is 11 residues long. J lost 9 bases, V lost 7 bases, and 3 bases had no gene match. What was sequenced was PBMCs or T cells enriched from blood (not recorded which). This receptor was identified in a woman in her thirties or forties who had been exposed to COVID-19. V usage is TRBV12-3 or TRBV12-4 and J usage is TRBJ2-1; 7 bases match TRBD2. The CDR3 coding sequence is TGTGCCAGCAACGTAGCGGGTGAGCAGTTCTTC. Its protein is CASNVAGEQFF.